The rows below give T cell receptor beta chains drawn from one sample of a study of cytomegalovirus exposure and HLA in healthy donors. TCRdb's copy holds only in-frame clones and misses some; the assay was immunoSEQ multiplex PCR. The sample carries about 180,000 clones, 85% recorded once. Sequencing used PBMCs. The receptors originated from a man between 18 and 35 years old in good health and CMV-seropositive. The conserved cysteine and the conserved F or W are not part of the CDR3 here.

v_call cdr3_aa
TRBV23-1 ASSLGGSYEQY
TRBV10-1 ASSEWGANTGELF
TRBV28 ASSWSSGRAIGHETQY
TRBV7-3 ASSSFSDTQY
TRBV9 ASSGEKTVSSSGNTIY
TRBV21-1 ASSKGRRAF
TRBV5-4 ASSPGLAAYEQY
TRBV7-2 ASSDRGGGTDTQY
TRBV4-2 ASSQTGDEAF
TRBV7-9 ASSPSGSRQGYEQY
TRBV30 AGAGQGVPSTEAF
TRBV9 ASSVVVAGLETQY
TRBV9 ASSWSGGPLGTDTQY
TRBV28 ASSLEAGGSRNTIY
TRBV9 ASSTSGTGAYNEQF
TRBV28 ASSFGTGGWGDTQY
TRBV25-1 ASNGGGSGELF
TRBV5-6 ASSPTGLGKHTDTQY
TRBV7-9 ASSGSGGDTDTQY
TRBV28 ASRPAAGMNTEAF
TRBV11-3 ASSYSGGRYNEQF
TRBV9 ASRAGLSSGNTIY
TRBV2 ASSEEAGQYNEQF
TRBV7-9 ASSLSGGPSDEQY
TRBV5-1 ASSFGSSYEQY
TRBV21-1 ASRFDVGTKDTGELF
TRBV5-6 ASSRQGAGYT
TRBV19 ASSRTGESGYT
TRBV6-5 ASSYSSRTQNTEAF
TRBV5-1 ASKMGASKGTEAF